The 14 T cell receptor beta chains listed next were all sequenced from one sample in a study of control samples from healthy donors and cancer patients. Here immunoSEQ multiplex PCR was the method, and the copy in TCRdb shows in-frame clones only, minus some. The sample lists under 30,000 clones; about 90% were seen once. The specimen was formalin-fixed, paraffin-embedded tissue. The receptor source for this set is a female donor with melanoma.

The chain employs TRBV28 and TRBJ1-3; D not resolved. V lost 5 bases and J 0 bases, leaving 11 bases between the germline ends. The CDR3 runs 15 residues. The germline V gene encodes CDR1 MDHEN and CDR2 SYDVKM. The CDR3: CASSPGLISGNTIYF. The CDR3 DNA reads TGTGCCAGCAGTCCCGGACTCATCTCTGGAAACACCATATATTTT.

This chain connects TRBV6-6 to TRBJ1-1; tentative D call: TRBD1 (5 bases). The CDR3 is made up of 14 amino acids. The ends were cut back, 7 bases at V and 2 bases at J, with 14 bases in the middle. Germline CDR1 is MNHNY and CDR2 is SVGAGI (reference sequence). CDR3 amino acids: CASTLRDPNTEAFF. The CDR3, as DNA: TGTGCCAGCACCCTAAGGGACCCTAACACTGAAGCTTTCTTT.

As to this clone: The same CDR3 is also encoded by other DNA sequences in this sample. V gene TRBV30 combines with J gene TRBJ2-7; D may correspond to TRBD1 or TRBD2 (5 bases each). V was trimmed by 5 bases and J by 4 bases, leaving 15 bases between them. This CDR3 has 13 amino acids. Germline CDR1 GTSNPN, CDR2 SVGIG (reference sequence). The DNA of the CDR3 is TGTGCCTGGGAGCTGGGGGTAGGATACGAGCAGTACTTC. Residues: CAWELGVGYEQYF. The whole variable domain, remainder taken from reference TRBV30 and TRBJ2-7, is SQTIHQWPATLVQPVGSPLSLECTVEGTSNPNLYWYRQAAGRGLQLLFYSVGIGQISSEVPQNLSASRPQDRQFILSSKKLLLSDSGFYLCAWELGVGYEQYFGPGTRLTVT.

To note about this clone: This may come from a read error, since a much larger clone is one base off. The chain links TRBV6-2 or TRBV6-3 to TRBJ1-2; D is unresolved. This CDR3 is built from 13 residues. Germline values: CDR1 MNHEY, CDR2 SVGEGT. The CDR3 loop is CASSRAQSYDYTF. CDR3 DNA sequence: TGTGCCAGCAGTCGGGCACAATCCTATGACTACACCTTC.

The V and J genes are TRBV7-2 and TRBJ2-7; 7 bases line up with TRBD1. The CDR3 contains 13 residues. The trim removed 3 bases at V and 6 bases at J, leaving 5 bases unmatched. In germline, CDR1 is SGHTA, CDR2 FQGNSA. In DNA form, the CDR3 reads TGTGCCAGCAGCTTTCGACAGGGTGGCGAGCAGTACTTC. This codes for CASSFRQGGEQYF.

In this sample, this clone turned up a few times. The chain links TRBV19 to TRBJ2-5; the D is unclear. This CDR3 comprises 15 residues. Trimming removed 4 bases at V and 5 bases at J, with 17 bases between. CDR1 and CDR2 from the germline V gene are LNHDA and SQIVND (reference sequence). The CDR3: CASSKGAAIGETQYF. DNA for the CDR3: TGTGCCAGTAGTAAAGGTGCAGCAATAGGGGAGACCCAGTACTTC.

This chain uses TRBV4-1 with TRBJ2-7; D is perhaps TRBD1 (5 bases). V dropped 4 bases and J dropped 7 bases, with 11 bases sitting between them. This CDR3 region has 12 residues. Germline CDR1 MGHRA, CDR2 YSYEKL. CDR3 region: CASSRPGPEQYF. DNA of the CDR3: TGCGCCAGCAGCCGGCCAGGGCCGGAGCAGTACTTC.

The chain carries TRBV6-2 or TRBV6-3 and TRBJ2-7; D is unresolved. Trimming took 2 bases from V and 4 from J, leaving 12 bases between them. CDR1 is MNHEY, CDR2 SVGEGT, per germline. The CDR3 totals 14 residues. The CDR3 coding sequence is TGTGCCAGCAGTTACGCGGTCCCCAAATACGAGCAGTACTTC. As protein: CASSYAVPKYEQYF.

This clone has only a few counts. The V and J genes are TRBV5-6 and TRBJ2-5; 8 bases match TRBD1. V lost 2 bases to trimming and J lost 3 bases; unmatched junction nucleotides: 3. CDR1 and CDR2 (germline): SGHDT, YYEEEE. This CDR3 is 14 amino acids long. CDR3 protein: CASSFGQGKETQYF. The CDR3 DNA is TGTGCCAGCAGCTTCGGACAGGGCAAAGAGACCCAGTACTTC.

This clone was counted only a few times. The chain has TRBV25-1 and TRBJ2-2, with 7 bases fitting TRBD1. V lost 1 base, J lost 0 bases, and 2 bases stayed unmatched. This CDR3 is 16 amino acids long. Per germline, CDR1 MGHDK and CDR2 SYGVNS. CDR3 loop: CASSEWDSPNTGELFF. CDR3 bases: TGTGCCAGCAGTGAATGGGACAGCCCGAACACCGGGGAGCTGTTTTTT.

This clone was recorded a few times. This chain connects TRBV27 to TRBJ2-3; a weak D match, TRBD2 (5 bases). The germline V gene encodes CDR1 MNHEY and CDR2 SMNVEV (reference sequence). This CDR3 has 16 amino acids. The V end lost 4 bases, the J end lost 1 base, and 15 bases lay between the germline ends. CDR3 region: CASSYPSGMGTDTQYF. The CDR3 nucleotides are TGTGCCAGCAGTTACCCTTCGGGGATGGGCACAGATACGCAGTATTTT.

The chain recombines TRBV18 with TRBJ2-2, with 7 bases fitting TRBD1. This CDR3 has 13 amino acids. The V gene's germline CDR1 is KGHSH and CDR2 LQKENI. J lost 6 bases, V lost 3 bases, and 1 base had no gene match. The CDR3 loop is CASSPGQAGELFF. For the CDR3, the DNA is TGTGCCAGCTCACCCGGACAGGCCGGGGAGCTGTTTTTT.

CDR3: CSVGSGRHNEQFF. DNA of the CDR3: TGCAGCGTTGGTAGCGGGAGGCACAATGAGCAGTTCTTC. The chain recombines TRBV29-1 with TRBJ2-1, with 10 bases matching TRBD2. The CDR3 contains 13 residues. Germline CDR1 SQVTM, CDR2 ANQGSEA. The V gene end was trimmed by 4 bases and the J gene end by 5 bases; junction bases not matched to a gene: 2.

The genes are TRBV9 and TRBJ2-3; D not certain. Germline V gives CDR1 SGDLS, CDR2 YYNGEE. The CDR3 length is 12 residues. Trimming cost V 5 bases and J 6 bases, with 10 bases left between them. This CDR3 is CASRPEGDTQYF. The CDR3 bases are TGTGCCAGCAGACCCGAAGGGGATACGCAGTATTTT.